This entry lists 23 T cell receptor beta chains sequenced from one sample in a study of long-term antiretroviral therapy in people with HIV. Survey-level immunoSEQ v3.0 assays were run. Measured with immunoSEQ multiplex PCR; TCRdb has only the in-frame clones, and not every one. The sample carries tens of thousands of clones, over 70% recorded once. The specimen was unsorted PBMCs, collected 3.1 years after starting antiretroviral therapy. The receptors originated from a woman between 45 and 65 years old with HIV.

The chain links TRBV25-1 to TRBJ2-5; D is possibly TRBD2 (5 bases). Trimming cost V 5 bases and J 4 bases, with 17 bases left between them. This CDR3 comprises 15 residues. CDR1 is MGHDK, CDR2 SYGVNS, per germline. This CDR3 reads CASSRADLWGETQYF. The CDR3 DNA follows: TGTGCCAGCAGTCGAGCGGACCTCTGGGGAGAGACCCAGTACTTC.

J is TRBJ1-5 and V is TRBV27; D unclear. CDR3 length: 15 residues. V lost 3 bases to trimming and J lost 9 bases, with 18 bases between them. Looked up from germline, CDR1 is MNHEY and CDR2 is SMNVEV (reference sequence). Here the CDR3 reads CASSLERVRFVPQHF. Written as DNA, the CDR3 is TGTGCCAGCAGTTTGGAACGGGTCAGATTTGTGCCCCAGCATTTT.

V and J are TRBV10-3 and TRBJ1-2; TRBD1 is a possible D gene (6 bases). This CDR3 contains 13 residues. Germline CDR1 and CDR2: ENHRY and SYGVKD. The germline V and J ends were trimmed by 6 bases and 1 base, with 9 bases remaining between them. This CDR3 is CAIRRQVNYGYTF. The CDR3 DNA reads TGTGCCATCAGAAGACAGGTTAACTATGGCTACACCTTC.

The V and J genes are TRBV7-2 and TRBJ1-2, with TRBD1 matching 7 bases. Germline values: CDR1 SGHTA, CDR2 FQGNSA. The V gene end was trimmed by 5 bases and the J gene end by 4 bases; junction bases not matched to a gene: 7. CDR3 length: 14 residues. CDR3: CASSERRDSYGYTF. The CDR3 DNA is TGTGCCAGCAGCGAAAGGAGGGACAGCTATGGCTACACCTTC. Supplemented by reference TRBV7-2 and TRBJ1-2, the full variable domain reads GAGVSQSPSNKVTEKGKDVELRCDPISGHTALYWYRQSLGQGLEFLIYFQGNSAPDKSGLPSDRFSAERTGGSVSTLTIQRTQQEDSAVYLCASSERRDSYGYTFGSGTRLTVV.

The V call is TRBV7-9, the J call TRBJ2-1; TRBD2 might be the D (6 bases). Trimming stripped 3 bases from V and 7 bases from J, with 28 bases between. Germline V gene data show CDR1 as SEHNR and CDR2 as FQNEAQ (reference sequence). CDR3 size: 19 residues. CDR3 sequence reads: CASSFSFLRRVRGTNEQFF. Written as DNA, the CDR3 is TGTGCCAGCAGCTTTTCATTCCTCCGGCGGGTCCGGGGGACTAATGAGCAGTTCTTC.

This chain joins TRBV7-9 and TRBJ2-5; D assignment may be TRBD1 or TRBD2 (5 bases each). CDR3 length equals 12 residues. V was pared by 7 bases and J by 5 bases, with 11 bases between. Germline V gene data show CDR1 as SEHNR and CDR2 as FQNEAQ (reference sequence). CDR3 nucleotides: TGTGCCAGCACCGACGGGACGGAGACCCAGTACTTC. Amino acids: CASTDGTETQYF. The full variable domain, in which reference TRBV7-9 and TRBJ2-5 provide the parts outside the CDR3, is DTGVSQNPRHKITKRGQNVTFRCDPISEHNRLYWYRQTLGQGPEFLTYFQNEAQLEKSRLLSDRFSAERPKGSFSTLEIQRTEQGDSAMYLCASTDGTETQYFGPGTRLLVL.

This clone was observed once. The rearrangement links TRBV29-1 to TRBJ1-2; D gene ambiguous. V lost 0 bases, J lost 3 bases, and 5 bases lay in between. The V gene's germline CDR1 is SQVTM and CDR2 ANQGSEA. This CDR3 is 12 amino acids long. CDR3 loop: CSVEDRDYGYTF. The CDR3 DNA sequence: TGCAGCGTTGAAGATCGGGACTATGGCTACACCTTC.

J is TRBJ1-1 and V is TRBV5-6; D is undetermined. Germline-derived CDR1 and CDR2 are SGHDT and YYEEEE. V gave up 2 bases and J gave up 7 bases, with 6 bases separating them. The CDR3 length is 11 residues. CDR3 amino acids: CASSFAYEAFF. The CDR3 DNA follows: TGTGCCAGCAGCTTCGCTTATGAAGCTTTCTTT.

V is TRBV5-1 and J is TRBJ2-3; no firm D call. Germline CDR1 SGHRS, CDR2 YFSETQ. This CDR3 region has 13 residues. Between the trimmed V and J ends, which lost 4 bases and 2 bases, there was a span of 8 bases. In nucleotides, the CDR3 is TGCGCCAGCAGCGTCACCCCCACAGATACGCAGTATTTT. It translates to CASSVTPTDTQYF.

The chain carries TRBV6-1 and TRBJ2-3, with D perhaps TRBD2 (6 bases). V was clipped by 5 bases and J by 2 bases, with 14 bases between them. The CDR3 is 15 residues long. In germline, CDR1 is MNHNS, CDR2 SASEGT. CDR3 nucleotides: TGTGCCAGCAGTTTGGGGGACTGGGACACAGATACGCAGTATTTT. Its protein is CASSLGDWDTDTQYF.

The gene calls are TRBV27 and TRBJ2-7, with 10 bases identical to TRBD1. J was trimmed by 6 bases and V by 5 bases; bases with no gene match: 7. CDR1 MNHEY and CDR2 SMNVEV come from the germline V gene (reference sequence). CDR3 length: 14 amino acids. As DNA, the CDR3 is TGTGCCAGCAGTCCGACAGGGGGCTGGGGCGAGCAGTACTTC. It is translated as CASSPTGGWGEQYF.

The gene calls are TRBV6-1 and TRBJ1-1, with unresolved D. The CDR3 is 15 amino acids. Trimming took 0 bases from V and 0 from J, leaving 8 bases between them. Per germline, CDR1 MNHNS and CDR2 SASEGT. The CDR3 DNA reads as TGTGCCAGCAGTGAAGCTAGGCACTTGAACACTGAAGCTTTCTTT. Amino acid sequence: CASSEARHLNTEAFF.

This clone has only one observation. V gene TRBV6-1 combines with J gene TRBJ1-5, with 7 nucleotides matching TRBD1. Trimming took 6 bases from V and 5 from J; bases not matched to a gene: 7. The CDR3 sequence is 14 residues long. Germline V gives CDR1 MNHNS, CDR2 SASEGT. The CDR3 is CASREPDRDQPQHF. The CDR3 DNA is TGTGCCAGCAGGGAGCCTGACAGGGATCAGCCCCAGCATTTT.

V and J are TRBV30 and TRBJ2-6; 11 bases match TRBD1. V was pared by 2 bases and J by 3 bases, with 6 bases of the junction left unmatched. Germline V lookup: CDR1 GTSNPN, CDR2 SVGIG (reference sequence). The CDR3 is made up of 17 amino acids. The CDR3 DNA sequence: TGTGCCTGGAGTCTCGGACAGGGGGCATTTGGGGCCAACGTCCTGACTTTC. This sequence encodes CAWSLGQGAFGANVLTF. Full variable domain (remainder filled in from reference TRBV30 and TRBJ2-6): SQTIHQWPATLVQPVGSPLSLECTVEGTSNPNLYWYRQAAGRGLQLLFYSVGIGQISSEVPQNLSASRPQDRQFILSSKKLLLSDSGFYLCAWSLGQGAFGANVLTFGAGSRLTVL.

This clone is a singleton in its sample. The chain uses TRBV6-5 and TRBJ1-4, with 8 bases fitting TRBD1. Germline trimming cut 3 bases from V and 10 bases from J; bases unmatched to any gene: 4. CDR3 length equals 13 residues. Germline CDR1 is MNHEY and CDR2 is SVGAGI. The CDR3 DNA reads TGTGCCAGCAGTTATGGGCAGGGGGCAAAACTGTTTTTT. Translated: CASSYGQGAKLFF.

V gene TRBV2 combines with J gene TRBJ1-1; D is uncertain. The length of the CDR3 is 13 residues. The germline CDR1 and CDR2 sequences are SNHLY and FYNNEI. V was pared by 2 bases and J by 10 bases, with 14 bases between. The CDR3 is CASSESWVTVAFF. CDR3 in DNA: TGTGCCAGCAGTGAAAGTTGGGTGACGGTAGCTTTCTTT.

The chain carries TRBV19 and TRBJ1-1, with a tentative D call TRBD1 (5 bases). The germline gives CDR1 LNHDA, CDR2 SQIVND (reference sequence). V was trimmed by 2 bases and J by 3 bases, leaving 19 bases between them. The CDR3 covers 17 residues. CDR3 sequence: CASSINELGRADTEAFF. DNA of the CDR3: TGTGCCAGTAGTATAAATGAACTGGGCAGGGCGGACACTGAAGCTTTCTTT.

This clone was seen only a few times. This CDR3 reads CASSEPTGGNGYTF. In DNA, the CDR3 is TGCGCCAGCAGTGAGCCAACAGGGGGCAATGGCTACACCTTC. This chain joins TRBV10-2 and TRBJ1-2; 9 bases fit TRBD1. Germline CDR1 is WSHSY and CDR2 is SAAADI. The length of the CDR3 is 14 residues. The V gene end was trimmed by 2 bases and the J gene end by 6 bases; junction bases not matched to a gene: 4.

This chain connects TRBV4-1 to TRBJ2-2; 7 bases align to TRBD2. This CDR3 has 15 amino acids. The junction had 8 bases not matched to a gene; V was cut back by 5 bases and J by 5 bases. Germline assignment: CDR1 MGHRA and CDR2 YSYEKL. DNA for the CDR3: TGCGCCAGCAGCGGGGAGGGGCGGGGAACCGGGGAGCTGTTTTTT. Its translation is CASSGEGRGTGELFF.

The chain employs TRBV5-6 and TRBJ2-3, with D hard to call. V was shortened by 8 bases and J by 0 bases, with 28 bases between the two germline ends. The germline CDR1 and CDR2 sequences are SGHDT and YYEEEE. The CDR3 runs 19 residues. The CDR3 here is CASSRWALLVSFSTDTQYF. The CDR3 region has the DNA TGTGCCAGTTCCCGGTGGGCCCTTTTGGTCAGTTTTAGCACAGATACGCAGTATTTT.

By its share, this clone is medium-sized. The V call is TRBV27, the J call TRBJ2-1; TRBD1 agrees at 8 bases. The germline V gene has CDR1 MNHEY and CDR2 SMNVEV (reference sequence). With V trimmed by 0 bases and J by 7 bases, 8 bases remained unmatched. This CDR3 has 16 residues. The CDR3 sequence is CASSLSPYRGKNEQFF. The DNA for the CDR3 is TGTGCCAGCAGTTTATCCCCATACAGGGGGAAGAATGAGCAGTTCTTC.

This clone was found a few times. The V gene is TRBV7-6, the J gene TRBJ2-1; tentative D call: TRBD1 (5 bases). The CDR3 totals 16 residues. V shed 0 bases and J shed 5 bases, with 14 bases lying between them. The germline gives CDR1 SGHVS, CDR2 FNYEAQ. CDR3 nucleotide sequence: TGTGCCAGCAGCTTAGCGTTTGCAGGGTCGGACAATGAGCAGTTCTTC. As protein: CASSLAFAGSDNEQFF.

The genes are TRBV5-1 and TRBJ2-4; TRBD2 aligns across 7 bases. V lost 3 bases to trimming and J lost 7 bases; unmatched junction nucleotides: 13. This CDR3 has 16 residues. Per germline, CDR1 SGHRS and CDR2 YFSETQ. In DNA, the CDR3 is TGCGCCAGCAGCTCCCCTGTGGCGGGGAGGGAGAACATTCAGTACTTC. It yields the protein CASSSPVAGRENIQYF.